This TCR beta chain was identified during a study of control samples from healthy donors and cancer patients. CDR1 is MGHRA, CDR2 YSYEKL, per germline. CDR3 length: 17 residues. With 0 bases removed from V and 1 base from J, the gap between germline ends came to 15 bases. In its sample, this clone was seen once. Profiling relied on immunoSEQ multiplex PCR, and the TCRdb table lists in-frame clones only, not all of them. Here the sample spans 95,000 to 100,000 clones, 82% being singletons. This sequence was found in a man between 60 and 75 years old in good health. V usage is TRBV4-1 and J usage is TRBJ1-2; TRBD1 might be the D (5 bases). Specimen: blood. CDR3 in DNA: TGCGCCAGCAGCCAAGAGGGGCTTGACAGCTTTAACTATGGCTACACCTTC. Translated, it gives CASSQEGLDSFNYGYTF.